The 20 T cell receptor beta chains reported below all come from one sample, sequenced in a study of T cells after yellow fever vaccination. TCRdb re-called the 5' RACE reads through MiXCR, storing one row per CDR3 protein. The table records a few hundred thousand distinct CDR3 sequences, about 17% of them present only once. The sequencing here drew on PBMCs, taken 4 to 5 days after the first yellow fever vaccination. Source of these receptors: a man younger than 35 who received the YFV17D yellow fever vaccine.

The genes are TRBV5-1 and TRBJ2-7; a weak D match, TRBD1 (6 bases). The CDR3 covers 13 residues. Trimming removed 0 bases at V and 6 bases at J, with 10 bases between. The germline V gene has CDR1 SGHRS and CDR2 YFSETQ. This CDR3 is CASSLEQGSEQYV. As DNA, the CDR3 is TGCGCCAGCAGCTTGGAACAGGGATCCGAGCAGTACGTC.

The chain combines TRBV7-9 with TRBJ1-1; D possibly corresponds to TRBD1 (5 bases). The germline CDR1 and CDR2 sequences are SEHNR and FQNEAQ (reference sequence). This CDR3 has 14 amino acids. V lost 5 bases and J 5 bases, leaving 15 bases between the germline ends. The CDR3 sequence: CASSPTAGFTEAFF. The CDR3 coding sequence is TGTGCCAGCAGCCCAACGGCAGGGTTTACTGAAGCTTTCTTT.

Worth noting for this clonotype: A read error may account for a junction end that differs from germline. V is TRBV18 and J is TRBJ1-1, with no clear D. The CDR3 totals 12 residues. Germline CDR1 reads KGHSH; CDR2 reads LQKENI. The CDR3 bases are TGTGCCAGCTCACCAACCCTCCTTATCAGTAACTTT. Its translation: CASSPTLLISNF.

This clonotype appeared a few times. The chain is built from TRBV27 and TRBJ1-6; a possible D gene is TRBD1 (5 bases). This CDR3 region has 16 residues. V lost 6 bases and J lost 6, with 18 bases in between. The germline gives CDR1 MNHEY, CDR2 SMNVEV (reference sequence). The CDR3 nucleotides read TGTGCCAGCAGACCGCAGGGTGGTCCCTCTAATTCACCCCTCCACTTT. Its translation: CASRPQGGPSNSPLHF.

This clonotype was observed many times. This chain connects TRBV12-3 or TRBV12-4 to TRBJ1-1; D gene ambiguous. This CDR3 contains 12 residues. Trimming stripped 2 bases from V and 1 base from J, with 2 bases between. The CDR3 spells CASSLPNTEAFF. CDR3 in DNA: TGTGCCAGCAGTTTACCGAACACTGAAGCTTTCTTT.

The gene calls are TRBV5-5 and TRBJ2-3, with D possibly being TRBD1 (6 bases). The CDR3 runs to 14 residues. V gave up 6 bases and J gave up 6 bases, with 17 bases separating them. Germline CDR1 is SGHKS and CDR2 is YYEKEE (reference sequence). CDR3 coding DNA: TGTGCCAGCAACTTCAGGGGCCCGGATGATACGCAGTATTTT. Translating gives CASNFRGPDDTQYF.

This chain links TRBV10-3 with TRBJ2-5; 7 bases fit TRBD2. The CDR3 is 14 residues long. V was pared by 8 bases and J by 2 bases, with 8 bases of the junction left unmatched. Germline CDR1 and CDR2: ENHRY and SYGVKD. CDR3 sequence: CAIGWSGGQETQYF. In DNA, the CDR3 is TGTGCCATCGGGTGGTCCGGGGGGCAAGAGACCCAGTACTTC.

This clonotype turned up a few times. The chain has TRBV7-2 and TRBJ1-1, with D unresolved. The CDR3 loop spans 14 amino acids. Germline lookup yields CDR1 SGHTA and CDR2 FQGNSA. V lost 4 bases and J 3 bases, leaving 12 bases between the germline ends. The CDR3 DNA reads TGTGCCAGCAGCTGGACTTTTTCATACACTGAAGCTTTCTTT. Residues: CASSWTFSYTEAFF.

A few counts support this clonotype. The gene calls are TRBV7-2 and TRBJ2-6, with D maybe TRBD2 (5 bases). The V end was cut by 5 bases, the J end by 1 base, with 12 bases between. Germline V gene data show CDR1 as SGHTA and CDR2 as FQGNSA. CDR3 length: 16 amino acids. The CDR3 sequence: CASSPRRGSGANVLTF. In nucleotides, the CDR3 is TGTGCCAGCAGCCCGCGTCGGGGTTCTGGGGCCAACGTCCTGACTTTC.

This clonotype was observed a handful of times. The chain carries TRBV20-1 and TRBJ1-2; D is unresolved. Germline CDR1 and CDR2: DFQATT and SNEGSKA (reference sequence). This CDR3 region has 16 residues. V was pared by 3 bases and J by 7 bases, with 24 bases between. CDR3 sequence: CSASLFSVTSSGGYTF. As DNA, the CDR3 is TGCAGTGCTAGTTTATTTTCGGTTACCTCGTCGGGTGGCTACACCTTC.

This clonotype has a count of ten or more. This chain joins TRBV18 and TRBJ2-2; the D gene could be TRBD1 or TRBD2 (5 bases each). The CDR3 loop spans 14 amino acids. Germline values: CDR1 KGHSH, CDR2 LQKENI. V was cut by 2 bases and J by 4 bases, with 8 bases left in between. The CDR3 loop reads CASSPEGITGELFF. CDR3 bases: TGTGCCAGCTCACCAGAGGGGATCACCGGGGAGCTGTTTTTT.

This clonotype was counted a few times. The chain is built from TRBV28 and TRBJ1-6, with TRBD1 matching 11 bases. The V gene's germline CDR1 is MDHEN and CDR2 SYDVKM. The CDR3 has 14 residues. The trim removed 5 bases at V and 10 bases at J, leaving 4 bases unmatched. CDR3 loop: CASSLGTGGSPLHF. Here the CDR3 DNA reads TGTGCCAGCAGTCTCGGGACAGGGGGATCACCCCTCCACTTT.

V and J are TRBV11-2 and TRBJ2-7; 10 bases map to TRBD2. Unmatched junction bases numbered 10, after V lost 1 base and J lost 1 base. Germline CDR1 is SGHAT and CDR2 is FQNNGV. There are 18 residues in the CDR3. Here the CDR3 DNA reads TGTGCCAGCAGCTTAGTGGTTCTTTTAGCGGGGGGTTCCTACGAGCAGTACTTC. Encoded protein: CASSLVVLLAGGSYEQYF.

This clonotype was found a few times. This chain connects TRBV7-2 to TRBJ1-1; D ambiguous. Germline V CDR1 and CDR2: SGHTA, FQGNSA. V was trimmed by 4 bases and J by 2 bases, leaving 5 bases between them. The CDR3 covers 12 residues. This chain's CDR3 is CASSSYNTEAFF. CDR3 nucleotides: TGTGCCAGCAGCTCGTATAACACTGAAGCTTTCTTT. The full variable domain, its missing parts supplied by reference TRBV7-2 and TRBJ1-1, is GAGVSQSPSNKVTEKGKDVELRCDPISGHTALYWYRQSLGQGLEFLIYFQGNSAPDKSGLPSDRFSAERTGGSVSTLTIQRTQQEDSAVYLCASSSYNTEAFFGQGTRLTVV.

This clonotype was observed many times. CDR3 bases: TGTGCCAGCAGCTTAGCCCGGGGGCCGGCTTTCTTT. Protein sequence: CASSLARGPAFF. The chain combines TRBV7-9 with TRBJ1-1; D is perhaps TRBD1 (6 bases). Trimming took off 0 bases at V and 11 bases at J, with 10 bases between the two ends. Germline V gene data show CDR1 as SEHNR and CDR2 as FQNEAQ (reference sequence). The length of the CDR3 is 12 residues.

V is TRBV9 and J is TRBJ2-5; 8 bases fit TRBD2. CDR3 length: 15 residues. V was clipped by 3 bases and J by 5 bases; unmatched bases: 9. CDR1 and CDR2 (germline): SGDLS, YYNGEE. The chain's CDR3 is CASSAVGGAWETQYF. Written as DNA, the CDR3 is TGTGCCAGCAGCGCCGTCGGGGGGGCTTGGGAGACCCAGTACTTC.

This clonotype has more than one count but fewer than ten. CDR3 protein: CASSLSPGGQGGYTF. Here the CDR3 DNA reads TGCGCCAGCAGCTTGTCCCCAGGGGGCCAGGGTGGCTACACCTTC. V is TRBV5-1 and J is TRBJ1-2; 8 positions agree with TRBD1. V lost 1 base and J lost 7; bases outside the gene matches: 9. The length of the CDR3 is 15 residues. The germline V gene encodes CDR1 SGHRS and CDR2 YFSETQ.

The chain combines TRBV24-1 with TRBJ1-2; 10 bases line up with TRBD1. The junction had 6 bases not matched to a gene; V was cut back by 4 bases and J by 8 bases. This CDR3 spans 14 amino acids. Germline loops: CDR1 KGHDR, CDR2 SFDVKD. CDR3 sequence (DNA): TGTGCCACCAGTGAATCCGGGACAGGGGACGGCTACACCTTC. Protein product: CATSESGTGDGYTF.

This chain links TRBV9 with TRBJ1-2; D not certain. With 2 bases removed from V and 5 bases from J, the gap between germline ends came to 10 bases. This CDR3 region has 13 residues. CDR1 SGDLS and CDR2 YYNGEE come from the germline V gene. This CDR3 is CASSVSGQYGYTF. The CDR3 DNA reads TGTGCCAGCAGCGTCTCCGGGCAGTATGGCTACACCTTC. Based on the CDR3 plus reference TRBV9 and TRBJ1-2, the full variable domain is DSGVTQTPKHLITATGQRVTLRCSPRSGDLSVYWYQQSLDQGLQFLIQYYNGEERAKGNILERFSAQQFPDLHSELNLSSLELGDSALYFCASSVSGQYGYTFGSGTRLTVV.

This clonotype was recorded once. The chain has TRBV7-2 and TRBJ1-1; D is possibly TRBD1 (6 bases). CDR3 length equals 16 residues. Trimming cost V 5 bases and J 5 bases, with 21 bases left between them. Germline CDR1 reads SGHTA; CDR2 reads FQGNSA. The CDR3 is CASSPGAGRGETEAFF. The DNA for the CDR3 is TGTGCCAGCAGCCCAGGGGCCGGACGGGGAGAAACTGAAGCTTTCTTT.